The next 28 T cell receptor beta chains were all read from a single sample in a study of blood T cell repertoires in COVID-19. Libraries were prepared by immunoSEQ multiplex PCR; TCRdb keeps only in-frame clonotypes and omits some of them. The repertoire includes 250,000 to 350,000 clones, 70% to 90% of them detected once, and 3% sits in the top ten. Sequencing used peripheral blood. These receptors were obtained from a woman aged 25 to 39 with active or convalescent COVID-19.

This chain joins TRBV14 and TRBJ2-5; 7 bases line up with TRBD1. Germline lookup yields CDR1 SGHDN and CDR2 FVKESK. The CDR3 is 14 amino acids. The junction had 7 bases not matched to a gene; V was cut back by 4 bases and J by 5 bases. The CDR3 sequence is CASSPGQRMETQYF. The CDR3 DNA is TGTGCCAGCAGCCCGGGACAGCGAATGGAGACCCAGTACTTC.

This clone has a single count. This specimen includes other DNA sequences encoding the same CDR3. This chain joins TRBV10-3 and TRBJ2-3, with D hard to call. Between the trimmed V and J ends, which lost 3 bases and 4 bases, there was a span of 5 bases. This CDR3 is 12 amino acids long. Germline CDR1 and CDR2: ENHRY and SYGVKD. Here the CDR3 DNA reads TGTGCCATCAGTGACTCAGCAGATACGCAGTATTTT. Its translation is CAISDSADTQYF.

In nucleotides, the CDR3 is TGTGCCAGCAGCTTAGACAGCCCTCATCAGCCCCAGCATTTT. Its translation: CASSLDSPHQPQHF. V gene TRBV7-9 combines with J gene TRBJ1-5; D remains unclear. Germline CDR1 is SEHNR and CDR2 is FQNEAQ (reference sequence). This CDR3 is built from 14 residues. V lost 1 base and J lost 5, with 9 bases in between. Full variable domain (outside the CDR3, taken from reference TRBV7-9 and TRBJ1-5): DTGVSQNPRHKITKRGQNVTFRCDPISEHNRLYWYRQTLGQGPEFLTYFQNEAQLEKSRLLSDRFSAERPKGSFSTLEIQRTEQGDSAMYLCASSLDSPHQPQHFGDGTRLSIL.

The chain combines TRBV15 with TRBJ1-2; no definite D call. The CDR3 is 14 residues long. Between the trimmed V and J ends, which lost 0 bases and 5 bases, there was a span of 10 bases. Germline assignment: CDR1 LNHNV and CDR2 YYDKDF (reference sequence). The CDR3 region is CATSRDLGAYGYTF. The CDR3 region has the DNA TGTGCCACCAGCAGAGATCTGGGAGCGTATGGCTACACCTTC.

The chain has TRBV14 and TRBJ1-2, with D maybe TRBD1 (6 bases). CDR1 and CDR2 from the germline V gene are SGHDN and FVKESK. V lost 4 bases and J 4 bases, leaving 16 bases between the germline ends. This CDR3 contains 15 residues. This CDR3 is CASSRAPGEGYGYTF. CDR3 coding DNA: TGTGCCAGCAGCCGAGCCCCAGGGGAGGGCTATGGCTACACCTTC.

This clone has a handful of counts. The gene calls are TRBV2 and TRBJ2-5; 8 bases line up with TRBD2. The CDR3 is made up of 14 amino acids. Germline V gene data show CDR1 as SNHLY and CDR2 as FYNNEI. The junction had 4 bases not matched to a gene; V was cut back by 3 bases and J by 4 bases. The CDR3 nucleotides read TGTGCCAGCAGTGATGGACTAGCCACAGAGACCCAGTACTTC. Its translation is CASSDGLATETQYF. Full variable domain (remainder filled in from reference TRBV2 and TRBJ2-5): EPEVTQTPSHQVTQMGQEVILRCVPISNHLYFYWYRQILGQKVEFLVSFYNNEISEKSEIFDDQFSVERPDGSNFTLKIRSTKLEDSAMYFCASSDGLATETQYFGPGTRLLVL.

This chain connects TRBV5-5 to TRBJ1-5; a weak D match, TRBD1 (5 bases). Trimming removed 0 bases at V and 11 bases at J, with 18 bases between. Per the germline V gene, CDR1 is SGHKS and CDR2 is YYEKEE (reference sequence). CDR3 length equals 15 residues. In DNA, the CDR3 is TGTGCCAGCAGCTTGGCCGCGGGGGGGTCATGGTCCCAGCATTTT. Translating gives CASSLAAGGSWSQHF.

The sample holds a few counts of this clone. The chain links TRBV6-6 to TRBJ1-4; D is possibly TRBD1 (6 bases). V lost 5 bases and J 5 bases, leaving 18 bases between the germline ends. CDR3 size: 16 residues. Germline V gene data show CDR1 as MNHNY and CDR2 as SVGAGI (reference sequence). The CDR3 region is CASSRRGGYRNEKLFF. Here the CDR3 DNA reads TGTGCCAGCAGTCGCCGAGGGGGTTACCGAAATGAAAAACTGTTTTTT.

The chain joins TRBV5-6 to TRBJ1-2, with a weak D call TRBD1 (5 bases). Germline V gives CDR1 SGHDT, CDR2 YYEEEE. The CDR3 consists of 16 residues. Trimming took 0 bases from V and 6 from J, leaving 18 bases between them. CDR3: CASSLARQGRVHGYTF. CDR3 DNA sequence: TGTGCCAGCAGCTTGGCCCGTCAGGGAAGGGTCCATGGCTACACCTTC.

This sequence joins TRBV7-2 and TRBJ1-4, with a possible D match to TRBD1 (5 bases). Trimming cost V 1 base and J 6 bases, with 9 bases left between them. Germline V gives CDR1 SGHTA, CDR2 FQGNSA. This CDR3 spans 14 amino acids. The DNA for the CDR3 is TGTGCCAGCAGCTTAGTCTGGGGGGATGAAAAACTGTTTTTT. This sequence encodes CASSLVWGDEKLFF.

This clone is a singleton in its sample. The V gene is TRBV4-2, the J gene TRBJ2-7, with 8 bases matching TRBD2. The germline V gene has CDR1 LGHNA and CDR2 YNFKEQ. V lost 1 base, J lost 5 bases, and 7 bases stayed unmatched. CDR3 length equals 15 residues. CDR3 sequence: CASSQGPGGPDEQYF. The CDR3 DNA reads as TGTGCCAGCAGCCAAGGCCCGGGGGGGCCCGACGAGCAGTACTTC.

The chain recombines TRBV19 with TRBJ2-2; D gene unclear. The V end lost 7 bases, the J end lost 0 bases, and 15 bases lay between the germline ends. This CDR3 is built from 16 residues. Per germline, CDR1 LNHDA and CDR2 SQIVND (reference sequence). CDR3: CASTKQTHANTGELFF. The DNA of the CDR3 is TGTGCCAGTACCAAACAAACCCATGCGAACACCGGGGAGCTGTTTTTT.

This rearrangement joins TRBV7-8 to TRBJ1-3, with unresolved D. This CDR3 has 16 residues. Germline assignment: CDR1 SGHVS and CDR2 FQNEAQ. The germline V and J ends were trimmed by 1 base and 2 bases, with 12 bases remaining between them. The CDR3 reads CASSLVGRGAGNTIYF. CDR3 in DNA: TGTGCCAGCAGCTTAGTGGGGAGAGGAGCTGGAAACACCATATATTTT. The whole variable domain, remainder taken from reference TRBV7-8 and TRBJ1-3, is GAGVSQSPRYKVAKRGQDVALRCDPISGHVSLFWYQQALGQGPEFLTYFQNEAQLDKSGLPSDRFFAERPEGSVSTLKIQRTQQEDSAVYLCASSLVGRGAGNTIYFGEGSWLTVV.

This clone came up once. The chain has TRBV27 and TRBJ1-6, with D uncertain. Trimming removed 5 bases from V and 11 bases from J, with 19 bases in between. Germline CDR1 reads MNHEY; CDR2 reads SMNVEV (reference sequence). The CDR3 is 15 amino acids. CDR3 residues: CASSPAKGRAAPLHF. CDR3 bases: TGTGCCAGCAGTCCGGCGAAGGGAAGAGCGGCACCCCTCCACTTT.

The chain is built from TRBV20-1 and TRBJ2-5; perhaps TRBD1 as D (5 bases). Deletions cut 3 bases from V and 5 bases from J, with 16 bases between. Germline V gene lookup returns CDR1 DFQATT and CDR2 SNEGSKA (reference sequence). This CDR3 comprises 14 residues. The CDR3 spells CSASEGAQIETQYF. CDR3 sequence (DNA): TGCAGTGCTAGTGAAGGGGCGCAGATTGAGACCCAGTACTTC.

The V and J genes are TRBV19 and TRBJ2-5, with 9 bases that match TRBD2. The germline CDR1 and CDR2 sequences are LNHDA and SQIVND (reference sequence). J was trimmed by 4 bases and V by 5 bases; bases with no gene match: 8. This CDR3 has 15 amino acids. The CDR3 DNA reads TGTGCCAGTAGTCATACCCTAGCGGGGCCAGAGACCCAGTACTTC. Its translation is CASSHTLAGPETQYF. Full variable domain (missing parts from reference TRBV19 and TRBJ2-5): DGGITQSPKYLFRKEGQNVTLSCEQNLNHDAMYWYRQDPGQGLRLIYYSQIVNDFQKGDIAEGYSVSREKKESFPLTVTSAQKNPTAFYLCASSHTLAGPETQYFGPGTRLLVL.

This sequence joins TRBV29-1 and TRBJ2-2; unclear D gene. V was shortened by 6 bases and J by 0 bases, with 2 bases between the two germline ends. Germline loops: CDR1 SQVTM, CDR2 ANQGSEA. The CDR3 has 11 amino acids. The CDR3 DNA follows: TGCAGCGTCACGAACACCGGGGAGCTGTTTTTT. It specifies CSVTNTGELFF.

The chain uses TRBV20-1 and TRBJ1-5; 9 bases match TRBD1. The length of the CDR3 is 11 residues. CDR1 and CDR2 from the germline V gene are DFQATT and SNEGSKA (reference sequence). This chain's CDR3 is CNHRGHQPQHF. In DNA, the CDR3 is TGCAACCACAGGGGGCATCAGCCCCAGCATTTT.

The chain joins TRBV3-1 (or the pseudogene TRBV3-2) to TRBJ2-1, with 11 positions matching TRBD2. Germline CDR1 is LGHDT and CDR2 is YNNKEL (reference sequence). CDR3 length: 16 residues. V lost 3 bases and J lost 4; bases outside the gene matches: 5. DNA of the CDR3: TGTGCCAGCAGCCAGCAACTAGCGGGGGCTTACAATGAGCAGTTCTTC. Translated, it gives CASSQQLAGAYNEQFF.

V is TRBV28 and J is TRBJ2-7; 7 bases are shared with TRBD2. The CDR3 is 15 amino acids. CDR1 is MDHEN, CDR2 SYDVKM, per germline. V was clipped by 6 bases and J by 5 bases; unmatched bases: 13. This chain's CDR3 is CASSPPGRASHEQYF. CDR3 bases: TGTGCCAGCAGCCCCCCTGGGAGGGCGAGCCACGAGCAGTACTTC.

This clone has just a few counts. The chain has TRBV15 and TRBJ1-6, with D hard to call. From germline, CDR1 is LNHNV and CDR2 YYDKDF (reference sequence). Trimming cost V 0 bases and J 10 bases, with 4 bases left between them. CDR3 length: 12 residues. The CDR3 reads CATSRDSSPLHF. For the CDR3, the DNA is TGTGCCACCAGCAGAGATAGCTCACCCCTCCACTTT.

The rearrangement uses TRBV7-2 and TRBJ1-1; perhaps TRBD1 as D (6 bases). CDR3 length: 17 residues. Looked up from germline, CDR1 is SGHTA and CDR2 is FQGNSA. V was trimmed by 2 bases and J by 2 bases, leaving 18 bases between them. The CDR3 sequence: CASSLPNRDQGNTEAFF. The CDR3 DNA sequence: TGTGCCAGCAGCTTACCGAACAGGGACCAGGGAAACACTGAAGCTTTCTTT. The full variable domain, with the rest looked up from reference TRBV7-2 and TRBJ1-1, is GAGVSQSPSNKVTEKGKDVELRCDPISGHTALYWYRQSLGQGLEFLIYFQGNSAPDKSGLPSDRFSAERTGGSVSTLTIQRTQQEDSAVYLCASSLPNRDQGNTEAFFGQGTRLTVV.

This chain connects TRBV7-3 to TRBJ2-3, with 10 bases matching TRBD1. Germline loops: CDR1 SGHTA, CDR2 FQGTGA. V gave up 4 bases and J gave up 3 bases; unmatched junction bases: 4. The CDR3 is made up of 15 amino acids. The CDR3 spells CASSWTGGRTDTQYF. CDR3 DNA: TGTGCCAGCAGCTGGACAGGGGGGAGGACAGATACGCAGTATTTT. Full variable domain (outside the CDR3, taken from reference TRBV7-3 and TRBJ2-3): GAGVSQTPSNKVTEKGKYVELRCDPISGHTALYWYRQSLGQGPEFLIYFQGTGAADDSGLPNDRFFAVRPEGSVSTLKIQRTERGDSAVYLCASSWTGGRTDTQYFGPGTRLTVL.

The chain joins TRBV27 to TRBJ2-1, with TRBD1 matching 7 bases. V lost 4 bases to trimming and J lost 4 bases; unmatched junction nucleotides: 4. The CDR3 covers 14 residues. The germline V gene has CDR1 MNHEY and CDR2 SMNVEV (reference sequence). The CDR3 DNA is TGTGCCAGCAGTTCCCAGACAGGGTACAATGAGCAGTTCTTC. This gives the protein CASSSQTGYNEQFF.

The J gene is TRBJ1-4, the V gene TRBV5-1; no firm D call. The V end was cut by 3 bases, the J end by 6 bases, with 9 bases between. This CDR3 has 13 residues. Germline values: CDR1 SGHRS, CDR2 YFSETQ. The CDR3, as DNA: TGCGCCAGCAGCTCCCAGTTTGATGAAAAACTGTTTTTT. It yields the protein CASSSQFDEKLFF.

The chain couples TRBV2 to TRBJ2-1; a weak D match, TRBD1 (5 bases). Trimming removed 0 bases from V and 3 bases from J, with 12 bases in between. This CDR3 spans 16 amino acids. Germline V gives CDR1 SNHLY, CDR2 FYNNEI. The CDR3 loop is CASSEASAGFYNEQFF. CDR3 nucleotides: TGTGCCAGCAGTGAAGCGTCCGCAGGGTTCTACAATGAGCAGTTCTTC.

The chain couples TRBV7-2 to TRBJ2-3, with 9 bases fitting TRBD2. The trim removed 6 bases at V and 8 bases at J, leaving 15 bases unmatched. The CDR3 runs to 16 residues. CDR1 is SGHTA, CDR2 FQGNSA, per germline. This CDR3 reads CASRTPGLAVLGTQYF. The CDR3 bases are TGTGCCAGCAGAACGCCGGGACTAGCAGTTCTTGGTACGCAGTATTTT.

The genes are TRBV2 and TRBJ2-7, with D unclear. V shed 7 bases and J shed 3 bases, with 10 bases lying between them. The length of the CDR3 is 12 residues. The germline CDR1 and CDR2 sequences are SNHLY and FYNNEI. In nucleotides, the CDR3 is TGTGCCAGCAAAAAGCAACTCTACGAGCAGTACTTC. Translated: CASKKQLYEQYF.